These T cell receptor beta chains were read from a single sample in a study of monozygotic twins with inflammatory bowel disease. TCRdb re-called the 5' RACE reads; every CDR3 protein appears as one record, without DNA. This table lists approximately 390,000 distinct CDR3 sequences. Sequenced: blood. The source of these receptors is a human donor with ulcerative colitis or Crohn's disease, or a healthy co-twin of an affected twin (not recorded which). Both conserved end residues are part of each CDR3. Each record gives: J gene, V gene, CDR3 protein.

J gene: TRBJ1-6; V gene: TRBV6-5; CDR3 protein: CASGVRNSPLHF
J gene: TRBJ1-4; V gene: TRBV28; CDR3 protein: CASSPQRRINEKLFF
J gene: TRBJ2-7; V gene: TRBV20-1; CDR3 protein: CSARQAPYEQYF
J gene: TRBJ2-3; V gene: TRBV5-1; CDR3 protein: CASSSGLAGLHTQYF
J gene: TRBJ2-7; V gene: TRBV20-1; CDR3 protein: CSARDSAGGQYEQYF
J gene: TRBJ2-5; V gene: TRBV6-5; CDR3 protein: CASSSFTRTETQYF
J gene: TRBJ1-5; V gene: TRBV12-3/TRBV12-4; CDR3 protein: CASRSGTGTNQPQHF
J gene: TRBJ2-7; V gene: TRBV11-2; CDR3 protein: CASSLGGGPIGKYEQYF
J gene: TRBJ1-1; V gene: TRBV5-1; CDR3 protein: CASSLQRGTGSTEAFF
J gene: TRBJ1-4; V gene: TRBV5-1; CDR3 protein: CASSWDASNEKLFF
J gene: TRBJ2-2; V gene: TRBV5-1; CDR3 protein: CASSFQGPGELFF
J gene: TRBJ2-3; V gene: TRBV7-9; CDR3 protein: CASSKTVATDTQYF
J gene: TRBJ2-2; V gene: TRBV5-1; CDR3 protein: CASSETSGRWTGELFF
J gene: TRBJ2-7; V gene: TRBV30; CDR3 protein: CACRPRTVSYEQYF
J gene: TRBJ2-3; V gene: TRBV6-2/TRBV6-3; CDR3 protein: CASSSTLVFTDTQYF
J gene: TRBJ1-6; V gene: TRBV5-1; CDR3 protein: CASSTDRGRGSPLHF
J gene: TRBJ2-7; V gene: TRBV6-2/TRBV6-3; CDR3 protein: CASSYSLLEQYF
J gene: TRBJ1-6; V gene: TRBV12-3/TRBV12-4; CDR3 protein: CASSPRGGGHSPLHF
J gene: TRBJ2-1; V gene: TRBV7-8; CDR3 protein: CASRIGLGTSYNEQFF
J gene: TRBJ1-6; V gene: TRBV10-3; CDR3 protein: CATIGTGLNSPLHF
J gene: TRBJ1-1; V gene: TRBV12-3/TRBV12-4; CDR3 protein: CASSLRQGGYAEAFF
J gene: TRBJ2-1; V gene: TRBV7-9; CDR3 protein: CASSSQSGAYNEQFF
J gene: TRBJ1-5; V gene: TRBV19; CDR3 protein: CASRMTGSGQPQHF
J gene: TRBJ2-7; V gene: TRBV7-9; CDR3 protein: CASSRTGYNEQYF
J gene: TRBJ1-2; V gene: TRBV5-1; CDR3 protein: CASSLAPDYGYTF
J gene: TRBJ1-2; V gene: TRBV11-1; CDR3 protein: CASSKQEYGYTF
J gene: TRBJ2-7; V gene: TRBV7-8; CDR3 protein: CASSLTDFPASYEQYF
J gene: TRBJ1-1; V gene: TRBV18; CDR3 protein: CASSPNRDVRAFF
J gene: TRBJ2-5; V gene: TRBV6-5; CDR3 protein: CASRRGGPQETQYF
J gene: TRBJ2-7; V gene: TRBV4-1; CDR3 protein: CASSQGAGLSYEQYF
J gene: TRBJ1-2; V gene: TRBV11-2; CDR3 protein: CASSLGASKGYTF